One sample yielded the 30 T cell receptor beta chains listed below, sequenced in a study of spatial heterogeneity in lung cancer. TCRdb called the 5' RACE reads again in MiXCR, with one record for every CDR3 protein. The data contain roughly 120,000 distinct CDR3 sequences, 12% of them singletons. Time point described: blood at routine non-recurrence follow-up after resection. TCRs were sequenced from unsorted whole RNA of tumor, nontumor lung or PBMC. Sample: PBMCs, taken at follow-up. These receptors were collected from a male donor with early-stage non-small cell lung cancer.

This clonotype was recorded a few times. The chain combines TRBV7-2 with TRBJ2-1; D not resolved. V lost 1 base to trimming and J lost 4 bases, with 8 bases between them. Germline CDR1 and CDR2: SGHTA and FQGNSA. CDR3 size: 14 residues. The CDR3 DNA follows: TGTGCCAGCAGCTTAGTCCCAGGTTACAATGAGCAGTTCTTC. The encoded protein is CASSLVPGYNEQFF.

This clonotype showed up many times. The chain employs TRBV7-8 and TRBJ1-5; D possibly corresponds to TRBD1 (5 bases). Deletions cut 4 bases from V and 5 bases from J, with 15 bases between. Per the germline V gene, CDR1 is SGHVS and CDR2 is FQNEAQ. There are 15 residues in the CDR3. CDR3 DNA sequence: TGTGCCAGCAGCTACCGGGACGGAGATTATCAGCCCCAGCATTTT. Protein product: CASSYRDGDYQPQHF.

Ten or more counts support this clonotype. The J gene is TRBJ2-7, the V gene TRBV29-1; D is perhaps TRBD1 or TRBD2 (6 bases each). This CDR3 region has 13 residues. Trimming cost V 7 bases and J 2 bases, with 15 bases left between them. Germline V gene lookup returns CDR1 SQVTM and CDR2 ANQGSEA. Here the CDR3 DNA reads TGCAGCGGGAGGGGAACAGGGACCTACGAGCAGTACTTC. It is translated as CSGRGTGTYEQYF.

This clonotype was observed at least ten times. The chain couples TRBV29-1 to TRBJ2-5; 7 positions match TRBD1. J gave up 1 base and V 4 bases, and 6 bases lay outside the gene matches. Germline CDR1 reads SQVTM; CDR2 reads ANQGSEA. The CDR3 totals 14 residues. Here the CDR3 reads CSVGYGTVQETQYF. CDR3 nucleotides: TGCAGCGTTGGATACGGGACAGTCCAAGAGACCCAGTACTTC.

In its sample, this clonotype was seen a few times. The chain is built from TRBV12-3 or TRBV12-4 and TRBJ2-7; TRBD1 matches at 9 bases. The V segment lost 3 bases and the J segment 2 bases; nucleotides outside the gene matches: 2. The CDR3 runs 14 residues. The CDR3 region is CASSLGTGTYEQYF. The CDR3 coding sequence is TGTGCCAGCAGTTTGGGGACAGGGACCTACGAGCAGTACTTC.

V and J are TRBV7-2 and TRBJ2-3; no clear D gene. CDR1 and CDR2 from the germline V gene are SGHTA and FQGNSA. Trimming took 1 base from V and 5 from J, leaving 10 bases between them. CDR3 length equals 14 residues. The CDR3 spells CASSLVAFKDTQYF. CDR3 coding DNA: TGTGCCAGCAGCTTAGTGGCTTTTAAAGATACGCAGTATTTT.

The chain is built from TRBV7-3 and TRBJ2-1; possibly TRBD1 or TRBD2 for D (5 bases each). Germline loops: CDR1 SGHTA, CDR2 FQGTGA. The CDR3 loop spans 12 amino acids. Trimming stripped 6 bases from V and 15 bases from J, with 18 bases between. As DNA, the CDR3 is TGTGCCAGCAGTTTCCCTCGGGGCGGGCTGTTCTTC. Encoded protein: CASSFPRGGLFF.

This clonotype was observed at least ten times. This chain joins TRBV28 and TRBJ2-1; 9 bases agree with TRBD2. Germline lookup yields CDR1 MDHEN and CDR2 SYDVKM. The CDR3 runs 16 residues. The trim removed 3 bases at V and 4 bases at J, leaving 7 bases unmatched. The CDR3 is CASSFAAGGIYNEQFF. The CDR3 DNA is TGTGCCAGCAGTTTTGCGGCGGGGGGGATTTACAATGAGCAGTTCTTC.

This clonotype was found many times. The chain is built from TRBV20-1 and TRBJ2-7; perhaps TRBD1 as D (6 bases). CDR3 size: 14 residues. The V end was cut by 5 bases, the J end by 5 bases, with 19 bases between. Germline CDR1 reads DFQATT; CDR2 reads SNEGSKA (reference sequence). In DNA form, the CDR3 reads TGCAGTGCTCATCTTCCAGGGGTCCCGAACGAGCAGTACTTC. It is translated as CSAHLPGVPNEQYF.

V gene TRBV3-1 combines with J gene TRBJ2-5, with no clear D. The CDR3 runs 12 residues. CDR1 is LGHDT, CDR2 YNNKEL, per germline (reference sequence). Trimming left V 4 bases short and J 5 bases short, with 8 bases between. CDR3 protein: CASSPSTETQYF. CDR3 coding DNA: TGTGCCAGCAGCCCCTCGACGGAGACCCAGTACTTC.

This clonotype was observed many times. The V and J genes are TRBV18 and TRBJ1-5; D is ambiguous. The CDR3 consists of 14 residues. V dropped 6 bases and J dropped 1 base, with 10 bases sitting between them. Germline CDR1 reads KGHSH; CDR2 reads LQKENI. CDR3 sequence reads: CASSPQRSNQPQHF. The CDR3 region has the DNA TGTGCCAGCTCCCCCCAGAGGAGCAATCAGCCCCAGCATTTT.

This chain joins TRBV6-2 or TRBV6-3 and TRBJ1-6; 7 bases fit TRBD1. V shed 8 bases and J 10 bases; nucleotides not matched to a gene: 14. CDR1 and CDR2 (germline): MNHEY, SVGEGT. CDR3 length equals 15 residues. The CDR3 sequence is CASQIVTGVYSPLHF. The CDR3 coding sequence is TGTGCCAGCCAGATCGTCACAGGGGTGTACTCACCCCTCCACTTT.

This clonotype showed up just a few times. The rearrangement links TRBV4-3 to TRBJ1-1; D is unresolved. The CDR3 consists of 15 residues. V was shortened by 0 bases and J by 1 base, with 9 bases between the two germline ends. The germline V gene has CDR1 LGHNA and CDR2 YSLEER. CDR3 in DNA: TGCGCCAGCAGCCAAGAAGGTTTAGAGAACACTGAAGCTTTCTTT. Encoded protein: CASSQEGLENTEAFF.

This clonotype was counted ten times or more. The chain combines TRBV20-1 with TRBJ1-2; D is undetermined. The V and J ends lost 4 bases and 10 bases respectively, with 13 bases between them. The CDR3 has 11 amino acids. CDR1 is DFQATT and CDR2 is SNEGSKA in the germline V gene (reference sequence). This chain's CDR3 is CSAISQVDYTF. DNA for the CDR3: TGCAGTGCTATATCTCAGGTGGACTACACCTTC.

This clonotype was picked up many times. J is TRBJ2-5 and V is TRBV5-1; 7 positions match TRBD1. CDR1 and CDR2 from the germline V gene are SGHRS and YFSETQ. The CDR3 consists of 12 residues. The trim removed 5 bases at V and 5 bases at J, leaving 3 bases unmatched. CDR3 bases: TGCGCCAGCAGGACAGGGAAGGAGACCCAGTACTTC. This codes for CASRTGKETQYF. The variable domain in full, completed from reference TRBV5-1 and TRBJ2-5, reads KAGVTQTPRYLIKTRGQQVTLSCSPISGHRSVSWYQQTPGQGLQFLFEYFSETQRNKGNFPGRFSGRQFSNSRSEMNVSTLELGDSALYLCASRTGKETQYFGPGTRLLVL.

This clonotype has ten or more counts. The chain carries TRBV7-2 and TRBJ2-3, with 8 bases lining up with TRBD2. The V gene end was trimmed by 5 bases and the J gene end by 2 bases; junction bases not matched to a gene: 3. The germline gives CDR1 SGHTA, CDR2 FQGNSA. CDR3 length equals 14 residues. The CDR3 DNA reads as TGTGCCAGCAGCCGGGGGGGCTTCACAGATACGCAGTATTTT. Translated: CASSRGGFTDTQYF.

In its sample, this clonotype was seen many times. This chain joins TRBV19 and TRBJ1-5, with D perhaps matching TRBD1 (5 bases). This CDR3 comprises 14 residues. Germline lookup yields CDR1 LNHDA and CDR2 SQIVND (reference sequence). V was trimmed by 7 bases and J by 4 bases, leaving 14 bases between them. The CDR3 loop is CASTGRGLNQPQHF. CDR3 coding DNA: TGTGCCAGTACGGGAAGGGGCCTGAATCAGCCCCAGCATTTT.

This clonotype was found a few times. A much larger clone differs from this one at a single base, so this may be a read error. The V and J genes are TRBV28 and TRBJ2-7; 8 bases are shared with TRBD1. There are 15 residues in the CDR3. The germline gives CDR1 MDHEN, CDR2 SYDVKM. V gave up 6 bases and J gave up 3 bases; unmatched junction bases: 10. CDR3 region: CASSGYGQGVYEQYF. CDR3 nucleotide sequence: TGTGCCAGCAGCGGTTATGGACAGGGAGTCTACGAGCAGTACTTC.

This chain connects TRBV4-2 to TRBJ1-5; no firm D call. The V end was cut by 0 bases, the J end by 5 bases, with 8 bases between. Germline V gene sequence: CDR1 LGHNA, CDR2 YNFKEQ. The CDR3 loop spans 14 amino acids. This CDR3 reads CASSQDGGYQPQHF. Written as DNA, the CDR3 is TGTGCCAGCAGCCAAGATGGAGGGTATCAGCCCCAGCATTTT.

This clonotype has more than one count but fewer than ten. The chain has TRBV6-2 or TRBV6-3 and TRBJ1-5; TRBD1 matches 9 bases. V lost 0 bases and J lost 7; bases outside the gene matches: 7. Germline CDR1 and CDR2: MNHEY and SVGEGT. This CDR3 is built from 16 residues. The CDR3 spells CASSYSRTGAKQPQHF. CDR3 sequence (DNA): TGTGCCAGCAGTTACTCCCGGACAGGGGCTAAGCAGCCCCAGCATTTT.

This clonotype occurred many times. The chain couples TRBV28 to TRBJ1-6; 7 nucleotides line up with TRBD1. Unmatched junction bases numbered 4, after V lost 4 bases and J lost 10 bases. The CDR3 loop spans 13 amino acids. Germline values: CDR1 MDHEN, CDR2 SYDVKM. DNA of the CDR3: TGTGCCAGCAGTTCAGGGGGGAGGTCACCCCTCCACTTT. Amino acid sequence: CASSSGGRSPLHF.

This clonotype was detected ten times or more. The V and J genes are TRBV10-3 and TRBJ1-1, with D possibly TRBD1 on 6 matching bases. The V gene's germline CDR1 is ENHRY and CDR2 SYGVKD. CDR3 length: 15 residues. Trimming removed 0 bases from V and 5 bases from J, with 13 bases in between. The DNA of the CDR3 is TGTGCCATCAGTGAGTCTACAGGGAAACGGACTGAAGCTTTCTTT. This gives the protein CAISESTGKRTEAFF.

This clonotype was seen ten or more times. V and J are TRBV18 and TRBJ2-7; the match to TRBD1 covers 10 bases. V lost 4 bases to trimming and J lost 4 bases; unmatched junction nucleotides: 10. CDR3 length equals 16 residues. Germline assignment: CDR1 KGHSH and CDR2 LQKENI. In nucleotides, the CDR3 is TGTGCCAGCTCACAATCCGTGGGACAGGGGCTATACGAGCAGTACTTC. It specifies CASSQSVGQGLYEQYF.

This clonotype was found many times. The chain carries TRBV4-1 and TRBJ1-1; a possible D gene is TRBD1 (5 bases). The ends were cut back, 0 bases at V and 8 bases at J, with 10 bases in the middle. The CDR3 is 13 amino acids. CDR1 is MGHRA, CDR2 YSYEKL, per germline. The CDR3 bases are TGCGCCAGCAGCCAAGAAGCGAGGGGAGAAGCTTTCTTT. It translates to CASSQEARGEAFF.

The chain carries TRBV5-1 and TRBJ1-2, with D possibly matching TRBD1 (6 bases). Germline V lookup: CDR1 SGHRS, CDR2 YFSETQ. The CDR3 is 15 residues long. Trimming took off 0 bases at V and 4 bases at J, with 13 bases between the two ends. CDR3 DNA sequence: TGCGCCAGCAGCTTGGGGGACAACGCCCTCTATGGCTACACCTTC. Translating gives CASSLGDNALYGYTF.

The chain has TRBV28 and TRBJ2-1; 13 bases are shared with TRBD2. V shed 6 bases, J shed 4 bases, and the junction held 9 bases outside the gene matches. The CDR3 is made up of 17 amino acids. Germline CDR1 MDHEN, CDR2 SYDVKM. Here the CDR3 reads CASSPGTSGKEYNEQFF. The DNA for the CDR3 is TGTGCCAGCAGCCCAGGGACTAGCGGGAAGGAATACAATGAGCAGTTCTTC.

This clonotype was counted only a few times. The chain joins TRBV6-1 to TRBJ1-1; D remains unclear. V was pared by 7 bases and J by 1 base, with 7 bases between. From germline, CDR1 is MNHNS and CDR2 SASEGT. This CDR3 contains 12 residues. CDR3 bases: TGTGCCAGCAAGCACCCGAACACTGAAGCTTTCTTT. Protein sequence: CASKHPNTEAFF.

This clonotype has a handful of counts. The V and J genes are TRBV7-2 and TRBJ1-1, with 7 positions matching TRBD1. The germline V gene has CDR1 SGHTA and CDR2 FQGNSA. The trim removed 4 bases at V and 6 bases at J, leaving 11 bases unmatched. The CDR3 length is 15 residues. The CDR3 bases are TGTGCCAGCAGCTCCCGGTACAGGGGATCCGCTGAAGCTTTCTTT. Its translation is CASSSRYRGSAEAFF. The entire variable domain, with the rest obtained from reference TRBV7-2 and TRBJ1-1, is as follows: GAGVSQSPSNKVTEKGKDVELRCDPISGHTALYWYRQSLGQGLEFLIYFQGNSAPDKSGLPSDRFSAERTGGSVSTLTIQRTQQEDSAVYLCASSSRYRGSAEAFFGQGTRLTVV.

Worth noting for this clonotype: A read error may be the cause here, since a much bigger clone is one base away. The rearrangement links TRBV4-1 to TRBJ2-3; D gene unclear. The V and J ends lost 1 base and 2 bases respectively, with 4 bases between them. Germline V gene lookup returns CDR1 MGHRA and CDR2 YSYEKL. The CDR3 loop spans 13 amino acids. This chain's CDR3 is CASSQATTDTQYF. CDR3 DNA sequence: TGCGCCAGCAGCCAAGCAACCACAGATACGCAGTATTTT.

The chain has TRBV11-1 and TRBJ2-3, with TRBD2 matching over 7 bases. The V and J ends lost 3 bases and 3 bases, in that order; junction bases with no gene match: 9. This CDR3 is 16 amino acids long. Germline assignment: CDR1 SGHAT and CDR2 FQDESV (reference sequence). The DNA for the CDR3 is TGTGCCAGCAGCTTGCGTTGGCTAGCGGTAACAGATACGCAGTATTTT. Its translation: CASSLRWLAVTDTQYF.